This T cell receptor beta chain was obtained from a study of CD8+ T cells in alopecia areata. After pooling, cutaneous lymph node cells were sorted with CD4, CD8alpha, NKG2D, NKG2ACE and other markers. The ends were cut back, 5 bases at V and 2 bases at J, with 10 bases in the middle. This CDR3 is 13 amino acids long. Germline assignment: CDR1 FNHDT and CDR2 SITEND (reference sequence). Extracted RNA was reverse transcribed into cDNA, the sequencing template. TCRdb's copy holds only in-frame clones and misses some; the assay was immunoSEQ multiplex PCR. Reported are 200,000 to 300,000 clones, none seen only once; the ten largest carry 1.2%. This clone has a handful of counts. The antigen remains unidentified. Gene names and germline match the mouse. The read comes to an end 4 residues before the CDR3 does, leaving the germline J gene to fill in the end. General study results and limits: Mice gave a clearer picture of TCR sharing than patients did, possibly for HLA-related reasons. Normal scalp had lower clonality than lesional scalp, with alopecia totalis/universalis lesions showing this most strongly.

This sequence was found in a C3H/HeJ mouse with alopecia areata. MHC haplotype of the mouse line: H2-k. The V and J genes are TRBV19 and TRBJ1-1; no definite D call. Sequenced material: CD4+ T cells sorted from a lymph node. CDR3 sequence: CASSRTDNTEVFF. The sequenced part of the CDR3 DNA is TGTGCCAGCAGCCGTACTGACAACACA.